These 30 T cell receptor beta chains were all obtained from the same sample, sequenced in a study of cytomegalovirus exposure and HLA in healthy donors. The PCR made use of 60 Vbeta and 13 Jbeta primers. Sequencing used immunoSEQ multiplex PCR; TCRdb keeps in-frame clones, though not all of them. The profile covers about 130,000 clones, with about two thirds appearing a single time and under 5% taken by the ten largest. The material sequenced was PBMCs. These receptors were obtained from a man aged 25-45 years in good health and CMV-seronegative.

This clone occurred once. This chain connects TRBV29-1 to TRBJ1-2, with a weak D call TRBD1 (5 bases). The V gene's germline CDR1 is SQVTM and CDR2 ANQGSEA. The CDR3 runs 13 residues. Trimming cost V 6 bases and J 7 bases, with 18 bases left between them. The chain's CDR3 is CSVLPGGTGGYTF. The CDR3 DNA reads as TGCAGCGTCCTCCCGGGGGGGACGGGTGGCTACACCTTC.

The V gene is TRBV5-1, the J gene TRBJ2-7; D call uncertain. The germline CDR1 and CDR2 sequences are SGHRS and YFSETQ. The CDR3 has 14 amino acids. Trimming left V 0 bases short and J 0 bases short, with 7 bases between. CDR3 sequence: CASSLVAVSYEQYF. DNA for the CDR3: TGCGCCAGCAGCTTGGTTGCGGTCTCCTACGAGCAGTACTTC.

The chain has TRBV6-4 and TRBJ2-2, with 9 bases aligning to TRBD1. V was pared by 6 bases and J by 7 bases, with 12 bases of the junction left unmatched. Germline loops: CDR1 MRHNA, CDR2 SNTAGT. This CDR3 spans 16 amino acids. In nucleotides, the CDR3 is TGTGCCAGCAGCAGCACAGGGGGCGGTTATGGCGGGGAGCTGTTTTTT. Encoded protein: CASSSTGGGYGGELFF.

The chain is built from TRBV5-4 and TRBJ1-1, with 8 bases matching TRBD1. CDR3 length equals 16 residues. Losses at the gene ends were 4 bases for V and 0 bases for J; bases not matched to a gene: 8. Looked up from germline, CDR1 is SGHNT and CDR2 is YYREEE (reference sequence). The CDR3: CASSPPQGAMNTEAFF. For the CDR3, the DNA is TGTGCCAGCAGCCCCCCGCAGGGGGCTATGAACACTGAAGCTTTCTTT.

Details on this clone: One junction end does not reproduce the germline sequence, and a read error may be involved. The chain carries TRBV27 and TRBJ2-6, with unresolved D. The length of the CDR3 is 15 residues. Germline V gene data show CDR1 as MNHEY and CDR2 as SMNVEV (reference sequence). The CDR3 spells CANSLSAGGANVLTF. DNA for the CDR3: TGTGCCAACAGTTTATCGGCAGGTGGGGCCAACGTCCTGACTTTC. The full variable domain, in which reference TRBV27 and TRBJ2-6 provide the parts outside the CDR3, is EAQVTQNPRYLITVTGKKLTVTCSQNMNHEYMSWYRQDPGLGLRQIYYSMNVEVTDKGDVPEGYKVSRKEKRNFPLILESPSPNQTSLYFCANSLSAGGANVLTFGAGSRLTVL.

This chain links TRBV9 with TRBJ1-1; weak D call: TRBD1 (6 bases). CDR3 length: 12 amino acids. Germline-derived CDR1 and CDR2 are SGDLS and YYNGEE. V lost 2 bases and J lost 7, with 9 bases in between. CDR3 amino acids: CASSVRGGEAFF. The CDR3 coding sequence is TGTGCCAGCAGCGTGAGAGGGGGTGAAGCTTTCTTT.

The chain combines TRBV2 with TRBJ2-1, with 7 bases identical to TRBD1. This CDR3 contains 12 residues. The V gene's germline CDR1 is SNHLY and CDR2 FYNNEI. With 7 bases clipped from V and 7 bases from J, the junction kept 4 bases outside the gene matches. The CDR3 loop is CASTGQFNEQFF. For the CDR3, the DNA is TGTGCCAGCACGGGACAGTTTAATGAGCAGTTCTTC.

The chain employs TRBV18 and TRBJ1-4; D gene uncertain. The CDR3 extends over 15 amino acids. Trimming cost V 0 bases and J 8 bases, with 13 bases left between them. Germline CDR1 reads KGHSH; CDR2 reads LQKENI. The CDR3 DNA reads as TGTGCCAGCTCACCACCGGAGGTCCCGAAGGAAAAACTGTTTTTT. This encodes CASSPPEVPKEKLFF.

The V call is TRBV7-9, the J call TRBJ2-1; D gene unclear. The germline V gene encodes CDR1 SEHNR and CDR2 FQNEAQ (reference sequence). The CDR3 has 16 amino acids. V lost 5 bases to trimming and J lost 0 bases, with 14 bases between them. This CDR3 is CASSLRPMSSYNEQFF. DNA for the CDR3: TGTGCCAGCAGCCTCAGGCCGATGAGCTCCTACAATGAGCAGTTCTTC.

The chain carries TRBV6-5 and TRBJ2-5, with 9 bases that match TRBD2. The length of the CDR3 is 13 residues. From germline, CDR1 is MNHEY and CDR2 SVGAGI. J lost 4 bases, V lost 7 bases, and 4 bases had no gene match. CDR3 residues: CASIKAGGETQYF. Here the CDR3 DNA reads TGTGCCAGCATCAAAGCGGGGGGAGAGACCCAGTACTTC.

The V call is TRBV6-4, the J call TRBJ2-7; no definite D call. CDR1 is MRHNA and CDR2 is SNTAGT in the germline V gene. The CDR3 totals 14 residues. V gave up 6 bases and J gave up 3 bases, with 15 bases separating them. CDR3 nucleotides: TGTGCCAGCAGGAGACTGGGTGTAAGCTACGAGCAGTACTTC. Amino acids: CASRRLGVSYEQYF.

The CDR3 region has the DNA TGTGCCACCAGCACAAGACAGGAGAGCTCCTACGAGCAGTACTTC. Encoded protein: CATSTRQESSYEQYF. The rearrangement uses TRBV15 and TRBJ2-7, with D perhaps matching TRBD1 (6 bases). This CDR3 region has 15 residues. Trimming removed 4 bases at V and 0 bases at J, with 13 bases between. Germline CDR1 reads LNHNV; CDR2 reads YYDKDF (reference sequence).

This clone was detected a few times. This rearrangement joins TRBV15 to TRBJ2-3, with a weak D call TRBD2 (7 bases). Trimming took off 5 bases at V and 1 base at J, with 16 bases between the two ends. The germline CDR1 and CDR2 sequences are LNHNV and YYDKDF (reference sequence). CDR3 length: 16 amino acids. CDR3 loop: CATSRGGRGGTDTQYF. CDR3 nucleotides: TGTGCCACCAGCCGCGGGGGCAGGGGAGGCACAGATACGCAGTATTTT. Based on the CDR3 plus reference TRBV15 and TRBJ2-3, the full variable domain is DAMVIQNPRYQVTQFGKPVTLSCSQTLNHNVMYWYQQKSSQAPKLLFHYYDKDFNNEADTPDNFQSRRPNTSFCFLDIRSPGLGDTAMYLCATSRGGRGGTDTQYFGPGTRLTVL.

This sequence joins TRBV5-1 and TRBJ2-5; D is unclear. The J call may be in error: the DNA end matches TRBJ2-7 better. CDR1 and CDR2 (germline): SGHRS, YFSETQ. This CDR3 spans 15 amino acids. CDR3 coding DNA: TGCGCCAGCAGCCGAGGTATCCCGAGCTCCTACGAGCAGTACTTC. Encoded protein: CASSRGIPSSYEQYF.

The chain couples TRBV4-3 to TRBJ1-5; the match to TRBD1 covers 7 bases. Germline-derived CDR1 and CDR2 are LGHNA and YSLEER. J was trimmed by 4 bases and V by 0 bases; bases with no gene match: 3. The length of the CDR3 is 15 residues. The CDR3 bases are TGCGCCAGCAGCCAAGATTCACAGGGGAATCAGCCCCAGCATTTT. Its translation is CASSQDSQGNQPQHF.

This clone showed up just once. As DNA, the CDR3 is TGTGCCAGCAGCTCGTACACCGGGACAGCCTTTTCACCCCTCCACTTT. Amino acid sequence: CASSSYTGTAFSPLHF. The V gene is TRBV5-6, the J gene TRBJ1-6, with TRBD1 identical over 7 bases. The length of the CDR3 is 16 residues. With 3 bases clipped from V and 9 bases from J, the junction kept 12 bases outside the gene matches. Germline CDR1 and CDR2: SGHDT and YYEEEE.

The chain combines TRBV5-4 with TRBJ2-7; 9 bases agree with TRBD1. V lost 4 bases to trimming and J lost 6 bases; unmatched junction nucleotides: 11. Germline V CDR1 and CDR2: SGHNT, YYREEE (reference sequence). The CDR3 runs to 15 residues. CDR3 loop: CASSTTGTGNGEQYF. CDR3 DNA: TGTGCCAGCAGCACCACCGGGACAGGGAACGGCGAGCAGTACTTC.

V is TRBV6-6 and J is TRBJ2-1; no clear D. Germline CDR1 reads MNHNY; CDR2 reads SVGAGI (reference sequence). Trimming pared 6 bases from V and 7 bases from J, leaving 19 bases between. CDR3 size: 15 residues. The CDR3 spells CASSLRDIFTNEQFF. The CDR3 DNA follows: TGTGCCAGCAGCCTCCGCGACATATTTACGAATGAGCAGTTCTTC.

J is TRBJ2-7 and V is TRBV11-1; 9 positions agree with TRBD1. Per the germline V gene, CDR1 is SGHAT and CDR2 is FQDESV (reference sequence). The CDR3 totals 13 residues. V lost 6 bases, J lost 3 bases, and 3 bases stayed unmatched. The CDR3 spells CASRATGGYEQYF. Here the CDR3 DNA reads TGTGCCAGCAGGGCGACAGGGGGCTACGAGCAGTACTTC.

This clone has just a few counts. V and J are TRBV6-6 and TRBJ2-5, with 9 nucleotides matching TRBD2. There are 14 residues in the CDR3. CDR1 MNHNY and CDR2 SVGAGI come from the germline V gene (reference sequence). V gave up 6 bases and J gave up 2 bases; unmatched junction bases: 4. CDR3 region: CASRIAGGQETQYF. For the CDR3, the DNA is TGTGCCAGCAGGATTGCGGGGGGGCAAGAGACCCAGTACTTC.

V is TRBV5-1 and J is TRBJ2-7; 9 nucleotides match TRBD1. The V gene end was trimmed by 5 bases and the J gene end by 1 base; junction bases not matched to a gene: 4. The CDR3 length is 14 residues. CDR1 is SGHRS and CDR2 is YFSETQ in the germline V gene. The CDR3 protein is CASRPGTGSYEQYF. The CDR3 region has the DNA TGCGCCAGCAGACCCGGGACAGGGTCCTACGAGCAGTACTTC.

The chain links TRBV7-9 to TRBJ2-1; the match to TRBD1 covers 7 bases. The germline gives CDR1 SEHNR, CDR2 FQNEAQ (reference sequence). This CDR3 spans 13 amino acids. J gave up 8 bases and V 3 bases, and 4 bases lay outside the gene matches. CDR3 protein: CASSLDTGDEQFF. The CDR3 bases are TGTGCCAGCAGCTTGGATACAGGGGATGAGCAGTTCTTC.

As DNA, the CDR3 is TGTGCCATCAGACTGGGCCCGAACACTGAAGCTTTCTTT. Amino acids: CAIRLGPNTEAFF. This chain uses TRBV10-3 with TRBJ1-1, with unresolved D. Trimming took off 6 bases at V and 1 base at J, with 9 bases between the two ends. The germline CDR1 and CDR2 sequences are ENHRY and SYGVKD. The CDR3 length is 13 residues.

The chain uses TRBV28 and TRBJ2-2; TRBD1 might be the D (6 bases). From germline, CDR1 is MDHEN and CDR2 SYDVKM. This CDR3 has 17 amino acids. The ends were cut back, 7 bases at V and 6 bases at J, with 24 bases in the middle. The CDR3 DNA reads as TGTGCCAGCACCTTCAGACCGGGACACTCTGATGCCGGGGAGCTGTTTTTT. Residues: CASTFRPGHSDAGELFF.

Details on this clone: Distinct nucleotide sequences in the sample also encode this CDR3. The chain recombines TRBV7-3 with TRBJ1-1; the match to TRBD1 covers 7 bases. The CDR3 totals 15 residues. Germline V gene data show CDR1 as SGHTA and CDR2 as FQGTGA. V shed 6 bases, J shed 2 bases, and the junction held 9 bases outside the gene matches. CDR3 in DNA: TGTGCCAGCAGTTTAGCCGGGACAGAAAACACTGAAGCTTTCTTT. Its translation is CASSLAGTENTEAFF.

The gene calls are TRBV28 and TRBJ1-1; 10 bases match TRBD1. Germline V CDR1 and CDR2: MDHEN, SYDVKM. The CDR3 consists of 15 residues. V dropped 7 bases and J dropped 11; count of bases not matched to a gene: 16. The CDR3 region has the DNA TGTGCCAGCACCTCATTGGGGACAGGGGCATTAGCGGCTTTCTTT. Amino acid sequence: CASTSLGTGALAAFF.

J is TRBJ2-5 and V is TRBV29-1; a possible D gene is TRBD2 (5 bases). Germline-derived CDR1 and CDR2 are SQVTM and ANQGSEA. V was pared by 6 bases and J by 0 bases, with 8 bases between. There are 12 residues in the CDR3. CDR3 nucleotide sequence: TGCAGCGTGGACGGGAACCAAGAGACCCAGTACTTC. Protein product: CSVDGNQETQYF.

The chain has TRBV7-9 and TRBJ1-2; 7 bases align to TRBD1. The ends lost 4 bases at V and 0 bases at J; junction bases unmatched: 2. The V gene's germline CDR1 is SEHNR and CDR2 FQNEAQ (reference sequence). CDR3 length: 14 residues. CDR3 DNA: TGTGCCAGCAGCTCGGGACAGACTAACTATGGCTACACCTTC. Amino acids: CASSSGQTNYGYTF.

This clone has just a few counts. The chain couples TRBV19 to TRBJ2-1; D unclear. Trimming took 3 bases from V and 5 from J, leaving 11 bases between them. CDR1 and CDR2 from the germline V gene are LNHDA and SQIVND (reference sequence). This CDR3 has 14 residues. CDR3: CASSINLYNNEQFF. The CDR3 DNA follows: TGTGCCAGTAGTATTAATTTGTACAACAATGAGCAGTTCTTC.

The rearrangement uses TRBV28 and TRBJ1-5, with D tentatively TRBD1 (6 bases). CDR1 is MDHEN and CDR2 is SYDVKM in the germline V gene. The CDR3 contains 14 residues. Trimming stripped 8 bases from V and 0 bases from J, with 11 bases between. The CDR3 is CASRTAYSNQPQHF. Written as DNA, the CDR3 is TGTGCCAGCCGGACAGCCTATAGCAATCAGCCCCAGCATTTT.